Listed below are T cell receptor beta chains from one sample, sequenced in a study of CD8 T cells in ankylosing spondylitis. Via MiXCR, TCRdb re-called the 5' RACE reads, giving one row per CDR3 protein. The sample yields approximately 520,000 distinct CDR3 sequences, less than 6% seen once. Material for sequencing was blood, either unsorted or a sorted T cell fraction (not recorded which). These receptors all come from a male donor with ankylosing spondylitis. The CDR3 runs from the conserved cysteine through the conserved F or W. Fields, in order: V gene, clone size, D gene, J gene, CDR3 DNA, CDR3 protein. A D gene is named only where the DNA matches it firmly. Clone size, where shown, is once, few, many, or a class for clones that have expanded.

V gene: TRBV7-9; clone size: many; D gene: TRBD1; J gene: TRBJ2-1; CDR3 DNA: TGTGCCAGCAGCAGGACAGGGGGAATGGACAATGAGCAGTTCTTC; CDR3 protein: CASSRTGGMDNEQFF
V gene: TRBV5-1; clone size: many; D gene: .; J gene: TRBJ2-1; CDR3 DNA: TGCGCCAGCAGCTTGGCCCTGGGACAAGACTTTTACAATGAGCAGTTCTTC; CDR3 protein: CASSLALGQDFYNEQFF
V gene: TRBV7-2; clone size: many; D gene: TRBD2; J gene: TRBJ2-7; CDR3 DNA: TGTGCCAGCAGCTTATCTCTTGGGGGGGATACCTACTACGAGCAGTACTTC; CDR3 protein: CASSLSLGGDTYYEQYF
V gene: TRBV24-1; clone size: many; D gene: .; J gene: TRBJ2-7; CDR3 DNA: TGTGCCACCAGTGATCGACAGGTCTCCTACGAGCAGTACTTC; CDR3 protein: CATSDRQVSYEQYF
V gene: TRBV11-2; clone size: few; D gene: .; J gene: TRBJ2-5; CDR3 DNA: TGTGCCAGCAGCTTAGGTTGGGCGGGAAGGGAGACCCAGTACTTC; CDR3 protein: CASSLGWAGRETQYF
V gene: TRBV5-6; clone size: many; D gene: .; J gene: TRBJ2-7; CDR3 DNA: TGTGCCAGCAGCTTGCAATCCCCCTACGAGCAGTACTTC; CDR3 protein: CASSLQSPYEQYF
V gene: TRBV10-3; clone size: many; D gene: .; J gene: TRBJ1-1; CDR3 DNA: TGTGCCATCAGCCCGGGAGCCTTCACTGAAGCTTTCTTT; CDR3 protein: CAISPGAFTEAFF
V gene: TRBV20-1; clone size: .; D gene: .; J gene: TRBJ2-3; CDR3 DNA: TGCAGTGCTAGTCGTCCGACGTATACGCAGTATTTT; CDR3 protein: CSASRPTYTQYF
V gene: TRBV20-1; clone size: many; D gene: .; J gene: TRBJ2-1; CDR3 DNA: TGCAGTGCTAGAATTCTCTCTCAGGAGCAGTTCTTC; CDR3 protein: CSARILSQEQFF
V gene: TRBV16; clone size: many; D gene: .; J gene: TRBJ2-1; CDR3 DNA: TGTGCCAGCAGCCAAAGTAAGGACGGTGAGCAGTTCTTC; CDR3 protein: CASSQSKDGEQFF
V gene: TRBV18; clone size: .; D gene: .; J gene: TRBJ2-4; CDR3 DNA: TGTGCCAGCTCACCAGGGGGACGAAACATTCAGTACTTC; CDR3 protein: CASSPGGRNIQYF
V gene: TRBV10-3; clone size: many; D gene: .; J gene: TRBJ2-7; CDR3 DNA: TGTGCCATCAGAGGACAGTCTTTCTACGAGCAGTACTTC; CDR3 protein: CAIRGQSFYEQYF
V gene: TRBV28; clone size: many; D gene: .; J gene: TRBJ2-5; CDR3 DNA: TGTGCCAGCAGTTCCCCTAGGAAAGAGACCCAGTACTTC; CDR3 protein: CASSSPRKETQYF
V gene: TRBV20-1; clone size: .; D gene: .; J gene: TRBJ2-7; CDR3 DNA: TGCAGTGCTGGATTTTATAGGGCTAGCGACGAGCAGTACTTC; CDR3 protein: CSAGFYRASDEQYF
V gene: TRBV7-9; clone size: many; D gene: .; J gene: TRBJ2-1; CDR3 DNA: TGTGCCAGCAGCTCCGGGACCGCCCGGGAGCAGTTCTTC; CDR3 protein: CASSSGTAREQFF
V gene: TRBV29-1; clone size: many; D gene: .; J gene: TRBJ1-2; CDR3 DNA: TGCAGCGTTGATAGTGCGGCGGGTAATGGCTACACCTTC; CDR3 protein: CSVDSAAGNGYTF